A selection of T cell receptor beta chains follows, all from one sample in a study of radiation and T cells in renal cell carcinoma. The method was immunoSEQ multiplex PCR; TCRdb's version includes in-frame clones alone and lacks a portion of them. The table has tens of thousands of clones, over 70% seen once; the top ten hold around a third. The specimen comprised blood, sampled from a patient whose treatment included radiotherapy and nephrectomy. The receptors come from a man aged 55-75 years with renal cell carcinoma. The CDR3 runs from the conserved cysteine through the conserved F or W.

V,J,CDR3
TRBV14,TRBJ1-1,CASSLYDTTITEAFF
TRBV19,-,CASRNLAGGPLEQYF
TRBV19,TRBJ2-5,CASSIGGKETQYF
TRBV5-5,TRBJ1-2,CASSSGTGGNYGYTF
TRBV5-5,TRBJ2-3,CASSTGLAGGLEYF
TRBV6-5,TRBJ1-4,CASSYNRRNEKLFF
TRBV19,TRBJ2-3,CASSIGLAGADTQYF
TRBV7-2,TRBJ2-7,CASSPSGRREQYF
TRBV6-5,TRBJ1-6,CASSLGGNNSPLHF
TRBV5-1,TRBJ2-3,CASLRGGSTDTQYF
TRBV10-3,TRBJ2-1,CAISSTSGRIDEQFF
TRBV7-9,TRBJ2-1,CASSLGLGQFF
TRBV11-2,TRBJ1-1,CASSSQERTEAFF
TRBV19,TRBJ1-1,CASNLNTEAFF
TRBV6-1,TRBJ1-2,CASSEVQGYYGYTF
TRBV2,TRBJ1-2,CASSSPPGQGSYGYTF
TRBV18,TRBJ2-3,CASSLPSADTQYF
TRBV18,TRBJ1-1,CASSPRQRGWTEAFF
TRBV25-1,TRBJ1-1,CASSRGLGTEAFF
TRBV7-9,TRBJ1-1,CASSLSGATEAFF
TRBV6-6,TRBJ2-5,CASSYWTDRETQYF
TRBV5-8,TRBJ2-1,CASSKNRGRNEQFF
TRBV18,TRBJ2-4,CASSPPQRGVGKNIQYF
TRBV29-1,TRBJ1-2,CSVGEGNYGYTF
TRBV4-1,TRBJ1-2,CASRQDRPREGYTF
TRBV5-1,TRBJ2-3,CASSLVEADTQYF
TRBV19,TRBJ1-5,CASSIQGSNQPQHF
TRBV28,TRBJ2-7,CASSPPTGLSYEQYF
TRBV2,TRBJ2-1,CASRLNNEQFF
TRBV9,TRBJ2-5,CASSVEGRGRETQYF
TRBV5-1,TRBJ2-1,CASSLEASGSLGYNEQFF
TRBV5-1,TRBJ1-2,CASSLGEVYGYTF
TRBV5-1,TRBJ1-1,CASSPMTVNTEAFF
TRBV2,TRBJ2-7,CASRSDRGLRYF
TRBV2,TRBJ2-1,CASGGSEQFF
TRBV5-6,TRBJ1-2,CASSLTGRYGYTF
TRBV29-1,TRBJ1-1,CSVNEGGTEAFF
TRBV4-3,TRBJ1-5,CASSQAREQPQHF
TRBV10-3,TRBJ2-6,CAIRNTGGVSSGANVLTF
TRBV19,TRBJ1-2,CASRGPSGNYGYTF